The 5 T cell receptor beta chains presented below share a single source sample, sequenced in a study of OX40 agonist ivuxolimab in advanced cancers. The repertoire was sequenced with immunoSEQ multiplex PCR; TCRdb's copy has only in-frame clones and lacks some. The sample lists some 20,000 clones; about 80% were seen once. The specimen comprised CD4+ or CD8+ T cells sorted from blood, sampled in a trial of the OX40 agonist ivuxolimab. The receptors derive from an adult with an advanced solid tumor such as melanoma, head and neck, liver or kidney cancer.

This clone turned up a few times. The chain carries TRBV7-3 and TRBJ2-3; D uncertain. This CDR3 spans 14 amino acids. Germline values: CDR1 SGHTA, CDR2 FQGTGA. The V gene lost 1 base and the J gene lost 6 bases, with 11 bases spanning the gap. This CDR3 reads CASSLIQRGDTQYF. The CDR3 bases are TGTGCCAGCAGCTTAATACAGCGTGGGGATACGCAGTATTTT.

This clone was recorded a few times. This chain joins TRBV27 and TRBJ2-7, with 9 bases lining up with TRBD1. Germline CDR1 and CDR2: MNHEY and SMNVEV (reference sequence). The V and J ends lost 4 bases and 4 bases, in that order; junction bases with no gene match: 5. This CDR3 spans 14 amino acids. Written as DNA, the CDR3 is TGTGCCAGCAGTTCGGACAGGGGCCCTTACGAGCAGTACTTC. It yields the protein CASSSDRGPYEQYF.

The rearrangement links TRBV5-6 to TRBJ2-5, with TRBD2 matching 15 bases. The CDR3 runs to 14 residues. CDR1 is SGHDT and CDR2 is YYEEEE in the germline V gene. Trimming removed 4 bases from V and 13 bases from J; junction bases left unmatched: 8. In nucleotides, the CDR3 is TGTGCCAGCAGCCCGGGGACTAGCGGGGGGATCCGGTACTTC. It yields the protein CASSPGTSGGIRYF.

By sample fraction, this clone is medium-sized. The chain has TRBV7-9 and TRBJ1-5; 8 bases fit TRBD1. V shed 6 bases, J shed 3 bases, and the junction held 4 bases outside the gene matches. This CDR3 is built from 14 residues. CDR1 and CDR2 from the germline V gene are SEHNR and FQNEAQ (reference sequence). CDR3 DNA sequence: TGTGCCAGCAGGTCAGGGGGCGACAATCAGCCCCAGCATTTT. Its translation is CASRSGGDNQPQHF.

The V call is TRBV7-3, the J call TRBJ2-7; D uncertain. The CDR3 runs 10 residues. V dropped 5 bases and J dropped 7 bases, with 6 bases sitting between them. Germline-derived CDR1 and CDR2 are SGHTA and FQGTGA. CDR3 nucleotides: TGTGCCAGCAGCCAAAAGGAGCAGTACTTC. This encodes CASSQKEQYF.